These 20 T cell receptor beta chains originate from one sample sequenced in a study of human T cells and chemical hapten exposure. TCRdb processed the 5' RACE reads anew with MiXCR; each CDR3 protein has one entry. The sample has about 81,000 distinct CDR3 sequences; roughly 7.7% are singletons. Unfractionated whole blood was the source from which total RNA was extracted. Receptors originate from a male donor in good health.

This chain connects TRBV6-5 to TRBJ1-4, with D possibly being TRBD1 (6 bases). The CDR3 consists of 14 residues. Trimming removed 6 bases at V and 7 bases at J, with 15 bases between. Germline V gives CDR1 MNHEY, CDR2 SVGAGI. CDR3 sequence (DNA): TGTGCCAGCAGCCCCGGACAGAGGAGTGAAAAACTGTTTTTT. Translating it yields CASSPGQRSEKLFF.

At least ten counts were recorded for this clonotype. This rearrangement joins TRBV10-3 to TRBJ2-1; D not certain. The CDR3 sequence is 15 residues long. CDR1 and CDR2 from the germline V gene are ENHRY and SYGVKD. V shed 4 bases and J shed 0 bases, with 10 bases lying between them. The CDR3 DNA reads TGTGCCATCAGTGGTGGCGGCGCCTCCTACAATGAGCAGTTCTTC. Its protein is CAISGGGASYNEQFF.

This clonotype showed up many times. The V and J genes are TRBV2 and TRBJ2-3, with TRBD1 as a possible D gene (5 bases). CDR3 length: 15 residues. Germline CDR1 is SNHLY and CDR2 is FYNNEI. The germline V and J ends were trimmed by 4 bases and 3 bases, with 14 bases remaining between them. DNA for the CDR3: TGTGCCAGCAGTGCCCAGGGCTTAAATACAGATACGCAGTATTTT. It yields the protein CASSAQGLNTDTQYF.

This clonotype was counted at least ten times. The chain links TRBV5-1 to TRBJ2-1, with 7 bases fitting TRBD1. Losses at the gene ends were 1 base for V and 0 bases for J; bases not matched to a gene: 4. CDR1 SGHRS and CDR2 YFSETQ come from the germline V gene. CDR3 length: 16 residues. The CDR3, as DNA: TGCGCCAGCAGCTTGAAGGGGGCCGCCTCCTACAATGAGCAGTTCTTC. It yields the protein CASSLKGAASYNEQFF.

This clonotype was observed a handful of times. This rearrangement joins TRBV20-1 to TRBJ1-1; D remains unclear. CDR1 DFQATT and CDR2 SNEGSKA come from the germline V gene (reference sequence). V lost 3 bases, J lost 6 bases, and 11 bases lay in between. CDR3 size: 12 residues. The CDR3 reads CSASPMSAEAFF. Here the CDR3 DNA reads TGCAGTGCTAGTCCAATGAGTGCTGAAGCTTTCTTT.

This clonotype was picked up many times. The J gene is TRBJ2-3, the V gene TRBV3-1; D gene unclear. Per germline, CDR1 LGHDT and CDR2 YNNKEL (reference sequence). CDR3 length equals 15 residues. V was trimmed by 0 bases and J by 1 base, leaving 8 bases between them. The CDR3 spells CASSQEVVGTDTQYF. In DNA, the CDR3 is TGTGCCAGCAGCCAAGAAGTTGTGGGCACAGATACGCAGTATTTT.

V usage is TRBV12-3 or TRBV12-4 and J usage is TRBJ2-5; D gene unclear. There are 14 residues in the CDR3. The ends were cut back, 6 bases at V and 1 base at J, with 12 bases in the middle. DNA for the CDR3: TGTGCCAGCAGCATCGTAGCTGGCCAAGAGACCCAGTACTTC. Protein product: CASSIVAGQETQYF.

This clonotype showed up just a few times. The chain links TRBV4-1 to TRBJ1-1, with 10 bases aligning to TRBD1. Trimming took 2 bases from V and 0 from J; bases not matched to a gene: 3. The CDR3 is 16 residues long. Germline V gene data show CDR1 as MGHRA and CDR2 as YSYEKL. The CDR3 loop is CASSQTGQGMNTEAFF. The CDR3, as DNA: TGCGCCAGCAGCCAAACGGGACAGGGGATGAACACTGAAGCTTTCTTT.

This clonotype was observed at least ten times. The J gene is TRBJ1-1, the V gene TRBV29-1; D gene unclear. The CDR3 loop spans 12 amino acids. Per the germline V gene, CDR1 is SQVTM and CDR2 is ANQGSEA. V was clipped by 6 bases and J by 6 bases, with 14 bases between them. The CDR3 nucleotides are TGCAGCGTCGCTAATGACTTAGCTGAAGCTTTCTTT. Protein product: CSVANDLAEAFF.

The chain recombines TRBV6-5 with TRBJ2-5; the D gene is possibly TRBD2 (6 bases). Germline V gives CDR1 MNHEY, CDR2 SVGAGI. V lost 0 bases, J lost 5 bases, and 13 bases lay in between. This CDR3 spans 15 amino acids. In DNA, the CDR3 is TGTGCCAGCAGTTACTCACGGGGGACCGTGGAGACCCAGTACTTC. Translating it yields CASSYSRGTVETQYF.

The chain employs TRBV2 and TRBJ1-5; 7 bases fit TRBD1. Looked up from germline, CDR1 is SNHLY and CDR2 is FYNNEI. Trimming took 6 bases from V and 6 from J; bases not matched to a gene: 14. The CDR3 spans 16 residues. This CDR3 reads CASSQFQTGNGQPQHF. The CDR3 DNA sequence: TGTGCCAGCAGCCAGTTTCAGACAGGGAACGGTCAGCCCCAGCATTTT. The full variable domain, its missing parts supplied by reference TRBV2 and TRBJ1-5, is EPEVTQTPSHQVTQMGQEVILRCVPISNHLYFYWYRQILGQKVEFLVSFYNNEISEKSEIFDDQFSVERPDGSNFTLKIRSTKLEDSAMYFCASSQFQTGNGQPQHFGDGTRLSIL.

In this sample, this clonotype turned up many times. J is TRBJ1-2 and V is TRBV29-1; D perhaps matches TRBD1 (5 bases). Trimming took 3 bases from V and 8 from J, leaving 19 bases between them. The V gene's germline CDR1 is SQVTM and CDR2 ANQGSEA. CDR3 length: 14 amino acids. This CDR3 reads CSVDPSNGQGGYTF. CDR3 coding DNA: TGCAGCGTTGACCCGAGTAACGGGCAGGGAGGCTACACCTTC.

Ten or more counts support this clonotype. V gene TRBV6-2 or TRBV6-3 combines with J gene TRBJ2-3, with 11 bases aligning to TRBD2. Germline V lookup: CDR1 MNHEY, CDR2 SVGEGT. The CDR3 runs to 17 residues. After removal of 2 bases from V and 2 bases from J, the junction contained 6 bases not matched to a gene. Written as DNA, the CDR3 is TGTGCCAGCAGTTACACGGCTAGCGGGGGGCCCACAGATACGCAGTATTTT. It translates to CASSYTASGGPTDTQYF.

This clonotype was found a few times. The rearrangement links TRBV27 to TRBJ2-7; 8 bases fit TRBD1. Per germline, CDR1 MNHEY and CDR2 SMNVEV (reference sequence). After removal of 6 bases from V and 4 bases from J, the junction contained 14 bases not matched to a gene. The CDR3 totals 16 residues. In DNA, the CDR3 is TGTGCCAGCAGCCCAGGACAGGGCCCCTTGTTGTACGAGCAGTACTTC. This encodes CASSPGQGPLLYEQYF.

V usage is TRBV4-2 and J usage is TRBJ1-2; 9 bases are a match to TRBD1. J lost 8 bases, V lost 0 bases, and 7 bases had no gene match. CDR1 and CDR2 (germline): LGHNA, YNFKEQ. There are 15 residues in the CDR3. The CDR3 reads CASSQEGQGGSGYTF. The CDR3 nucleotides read TGTGCCAGCAGCCAAGAGGGACAGGGCGGTTCGGGCTACACCTTC.

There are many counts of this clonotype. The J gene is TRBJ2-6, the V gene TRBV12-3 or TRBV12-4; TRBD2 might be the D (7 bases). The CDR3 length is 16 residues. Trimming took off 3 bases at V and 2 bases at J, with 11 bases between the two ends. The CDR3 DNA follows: TGTGCCAGCAGTTTTTGGGGGGGCCCTGGGGCCAACGTCCTGACTTTC. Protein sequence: CASSFWGGPGANVLTF.

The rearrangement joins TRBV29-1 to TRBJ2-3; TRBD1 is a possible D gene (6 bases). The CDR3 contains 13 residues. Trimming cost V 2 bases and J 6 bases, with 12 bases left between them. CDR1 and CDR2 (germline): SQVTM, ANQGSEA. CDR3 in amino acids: CSVELGARDTQYF. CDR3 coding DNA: TGCAGCGTTGAATTGGGGGCGCGGGATACGCAGTATTTT.

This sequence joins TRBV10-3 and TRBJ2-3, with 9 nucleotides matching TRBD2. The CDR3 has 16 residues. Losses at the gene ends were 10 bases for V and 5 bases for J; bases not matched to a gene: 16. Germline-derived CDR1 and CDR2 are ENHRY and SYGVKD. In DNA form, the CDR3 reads TGTGCCACCGGGCAACCTCTAGCGGGGATGGGAGATACGCAGTATTTT. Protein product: CATGQPLAGMGDTQYF.

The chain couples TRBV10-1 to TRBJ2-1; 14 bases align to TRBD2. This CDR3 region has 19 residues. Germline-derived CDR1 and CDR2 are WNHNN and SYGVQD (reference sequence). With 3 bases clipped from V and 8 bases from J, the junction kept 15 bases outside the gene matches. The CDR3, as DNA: TGCGCCAGCAGTGACCCCCCGATGCAGGGACTAGCGGGAGCCCATGAGCAGTTCTTC. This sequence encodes CASSDPPMQGLAGAHEQFF.

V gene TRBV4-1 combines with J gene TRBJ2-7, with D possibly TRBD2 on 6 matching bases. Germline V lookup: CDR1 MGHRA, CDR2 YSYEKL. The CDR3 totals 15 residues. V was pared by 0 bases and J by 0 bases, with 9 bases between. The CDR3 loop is CASSQDGGSSYEQYF. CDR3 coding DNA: TGCGCCAGCAGCCAAGATGGGGGGAGCTCCTACGAGCAGTACTTC.